The rows below give T cell receptor beta chains drawn from one sample of a study of neurological immune-mediated disorders. TCRdb reanalysed the 5' RACE reads using MiXCR and keeps one entry per CDR3 protein. Found here are about 80,000 distinct CDR3 sequences, roughly 4.8% of them singletons; the top ten hold 2% to 2.5%. The specimen sequenced was PBMCs. The receptors were sampled from a woman under 40 with multiple sclerosis. The CDR3 runs from the conserved cysteine through the conserved F or W. A D gene is named only where the DNA matches it firmly.

V,D,length,CDR3
TRBV24-1,NA,14,CATSDPGLPYGYTF
TRBV27,NA,13,CASKDSGANVLTF
TRBV4-1,NA,14,CASSQGLVEYEQYF
TRBV20-1,NA,14,CSARILLSTNIQYF
TRBV12-3/TRBV12-4,NA,16,CASSITGQRAGNTIYF
TRBV11-1,NA,13,CASSSTRSSEQYF
TRBV5-4,TRBD1,15,CASSLGIRQGSEQYF
TRBV5-1,TRBD2,18,CASSLGTSGGPGGDTQYF
TRBV29-1,NA,15,CSVTGVGQRGYGYTF
TRBV5-1,NA,18,CASSLEGSPRGAGNTIYF
TRBV10-3,TRBD1,14,CAIRGQGNTGELFF
TRBV6-2/TRBV6-3,TRBD1,15,CASRSGQGGNQPQHF
TRBV12-3/TRBV12-4,TRBD1,14,CASSPGQGSDTQYF
TRBV7-8,NA,18,CASSFQRDSPLSTDTQYF
TRBV5-1,NA,16,CASSLASTGSTDTQYF